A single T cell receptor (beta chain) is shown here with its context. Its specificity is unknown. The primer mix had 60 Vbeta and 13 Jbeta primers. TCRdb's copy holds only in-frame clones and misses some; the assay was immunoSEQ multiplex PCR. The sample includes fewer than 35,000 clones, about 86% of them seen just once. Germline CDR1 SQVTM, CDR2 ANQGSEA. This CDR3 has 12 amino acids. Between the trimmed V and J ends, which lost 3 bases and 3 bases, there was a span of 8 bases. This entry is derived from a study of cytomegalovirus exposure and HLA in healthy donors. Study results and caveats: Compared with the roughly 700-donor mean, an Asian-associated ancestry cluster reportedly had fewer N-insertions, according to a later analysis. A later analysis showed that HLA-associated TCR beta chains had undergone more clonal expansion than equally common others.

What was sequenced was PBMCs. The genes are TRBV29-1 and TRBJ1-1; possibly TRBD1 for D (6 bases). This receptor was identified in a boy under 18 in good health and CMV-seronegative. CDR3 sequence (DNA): TGCAGCGTTGACAGGGGTCACACTGAAGCTTTCTTT. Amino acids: CSVDRGHTEAFF.